This paragraph covers one TCR beta chain sequence. The source of the sample is a study of T cells after somatic rescue of genetic block. Some clones are missing from TCRdb's copy, which holds only in-frame ones; the method was immunoSEQ multiplex PCR. The data show over 95,000 clones, 75% to 95% seen once. V lost 3 bases and J 10 bases, leaving 23 bases between the germline ends. CDR1 KGHSH and CDR2 LQKENI come from the germline V gene. The CDR3 length is 16 residues. This chain joins TRBV18 and TRBJ2-3; possibly TRBD2 for D (6 bases). Source material: peripheral blood mononuclear cells (PBMCs). The receptor was isolated from a woman under 30. Here the CDR3 reads CASSPLFGSGGEAQYF. The DNA of the CDR3 is TGTGCCAGCTCACCCCTTTTCGGTAGCGGCGGCGAGGCGCAGTATTTT.